The source of this T cell receptor beta chain is a study of somatic mutations in cytotoxic T cells in rheumatoid arthritis. Study-wide context: Certain V beta antibody-stained T-cell populations, V beta1+ cells sequenced for TCRB among them, were flow-sorted to nearly 100% purity. General observations from the study: Clonality measured in CD8+ T cells did not differ significantly between rheumatoid arthritis patients and age-matched healthy controls. Healthy controls showed no age-related rise in CD8+ clonality, whereas rheumatoid arthritis patients did.

A word on this clone: Its matching antigen is unknown.

Positive magnetic bead selection isolated CD4+ and CD8+ cells, and flow cytometry checked purity. The method was immunoSEQ multiplex PCR; TCRdb's version includes in-frame clones alone and lacks a portion of them. The table has 3,500 to 5,000 clones, about 94% seen once. The origin of this receptor is a woman in her fifties or sixties with rheumatoid arthritis. Sequenced sample: CD8+ T cells sorted from blood.

CDR3: CASTRGEDYEQYF. CDR3 in DNA: TGTGCCAGTACACGGGGGGAAGACTACGAGCAGTACTTC. The chain couples TRBV7-9 to TRBJ2-7, with 7 bases that match TRBD2. The germline CDR1 and CDR2 sequences are SEHNR and FQNEAQ (reference sequence). The CDR3 is made up of 13 amino acids. After removal of 9 bases from V and 3 bases from J, the junction contained 8 bases not matched to a gene.